This is a list of T cell receptor beta chains from one sample in a study of radiation and T cells in renal cell carcinoma. Libraries were prepared by immunoSEQ multiplex PCR; TCRdb keeps only in-frame clonotypes and omits some of them. The data contain 150,000 or so clones, 88% of them singletons. Sequenced here: blood, sampled from a patient whose treatment included radiotherapy and nephrectomy. The receptors were gathered from a woman between 70 and 85 years old with renal cell carcinoma. Both conserved end residues are part of each CDR3. A D gene is named only where the DNA matches it firmly. Clone sizes are given selectively: once, few, many, or a class where the clone is expanded.

abundance,j_gene,d_gene,v_gene,CDR3nt,CDR3aa
NA,TRBJ2-5,NA,TRBV14,TGTGCCAGCAGCCACCGGGACAAGAGGGAGACCCAGTACTTC,CASSHRDKRETQYF
NA,TRBJ2-5,TRBD2,TRBV2,TGTGCCAGCAGCGCCGGGACTAGCTGGCAAGAGACCCAGTACTTC,CASSAGTSWQETQYF
NA,TRBJ2-7,NA,TRBV19,TGTGCCAGTAGTATTCAGGGGCAGGACGAGCAGTACTTC,CASSIQGQDEQYF
NA,TRBJ1-5,TRBD1,TRBV6-5,TGTGCCAGCAGTTACACCAGGGGGGGCAATCAGCCCCAGCATTTT,CASSYTRGGNQPQHF
NA,TRBJ1-1,TRBD1,TRBV7-8,TGTGCCAGCAGCCTGGGACAGGGGGAAACTGAAGCTTTCTTT,CASSLGQGETEAFF
NA,TRBJ2-3,NA,TRBV9,TGTGCCAGCAGCCGCCTTGAGGCGGGGAGCACAGATACGCAGTATTTT,CASSRLEAGSTDTQYF
NA,TRBJ2-1,NA,TRBV11-2,TGTGCCAGCAGCCCCCTGAGGGAGCAGTTCTTC,CASSPLREQFF
NA,TRBJ1-2,NA,TRBV7-2,TGTGCCAGCAGCTCCCCGCAGAGGGGCTATGGCTACACCTTC,CASSSPQRGYGYTF
NA,TRBJ2-7,NA,TRBV7-2,TGTGCCAGCAGCTTAGTAGGGACGTTACCGACCTACGAGCAGTACTTC,CASSLVGTLPTYEQYF
NA,TRBJ2-3,TRBD2,TRBV6-4,TGTGCCAGCAGGACCTTTGCGGGGGGAACAGATACGCAGTATTTT,CASRTFAGGTDTQYF
once,TRBJ2-5,NA,TRBV7-9,TGTGCCAGCAGCTTAGGGGGGTACCAAGAGACCCAGTACTTC,CASSLGGYQETQYF
NA,TRBJ2-5,NA,TRBV5-1,TGCGCCAGCAGCTACATAGGGCGGGGTGAAGAGACCCAGTACTTC,CASSYIGRGEETQYF
NA,TRBJ2-1,TRBD2,TRBV5-4,TGTGCCAGCAGCTCGGGACTAGCCTACAATGAGCAGTTCTTC,CASSSGLAYNEQFF
NA,TRBJ1-1,NA,TRBV2,TGTGCCAGCAGTGGCGGCAGGAGCACTGAAGCTTTCTTT,CASSGGRSTEAFF
NA,TRBJ1-5,TRBD1,TRBV19,TGTGCCAGTAGTTTTCTGACAGGGAGCAATCAGCCCCAGCATTTT,CASSFLTGSNQPQHF
NA,TRBJ2-3,NA,TRBV6-1,TGTGCCAGCAGTGAAGGGGCAGGAACAGATACGCAGTATTTT,CASSEGAGTDTQYF
NA,TRBJ2-2,TRBD1,TRBV15,TGTGCCACCAGCAGAGATATTAGACAGGGGGGCAGCGGGGAGCTGTTTTTT,CATSRDIRQGGSGELFF
NA,TRBJ2-7,NA,TRBV11-2,TGTGCCAGCAGCTTAGGGTCAGGGTACGAGCAGTACTTC,CASSLGSGYEQYF
NA,TRBJ2-3,TRBD1,TRBV9,TGTGCCAGCAGCGCACAGGGGACGAAGAATACGCAGTATTTT,CASSAQGTKNTQYF
NA,TRBJ2-1,NA,TRBV7-9,TGTGCCAGCAGCTTACTCGGGACTCCCCCCTACAATGAGCAGTTCTTC,CASSLLGTPPYNEQFF
NA,TRBJ2-2,TRBD2,TRBV19,TGTGCCAGTAGTGTCTTTCTAGCGGGCACCGGGGAGCTGTTTTTT,CASSVFLAGTGELFF
NA,TRBJ1-5,NA,TRBV18,TGTGCCAGCTCACCTTCGACAGTTAGCAATCAGCCCCAGCATTTT,CASSPSTVSNQPQHF
NA,TRBJ1-2,NA,TRBV5-1,TGCGCCAGCAGCTTGGGAACGGGCGGCTACACCTTC,CASSLGTGGYTF
NA,TRBJ1-6,NA,TRBV27,TGTGCCACCCAGGTGGGGACACCTAATTCACCCCTCCACTTT,CATQVGTPNSPLHF
NA,TRBJ1-4,NA,TRBV5-1,TGCGCCAGCAGCGAAGTCGGCCTGGGGGGTGAAAAACTGTTTTTT,CASSEVGLGGEKLFF
once,TRBJ2-3,NA,TRBV9,TGTGCCAGCAGCGCGACTACCCCGGGGAAGTATTTT,CASSATTPGKYF
once,TRBJ1-1,TRBD1,TRBV10-3,TGTGCCATCAGTGAGCGGGGGGACAGTGAAGCTTTCTTT,CAISERGDSEAFF
NA,TRBJ1-1,NA,TRBV19,TGTGCCAGTAGTATCAAGGGATACACTGAAGCTTTCTTT,CASSIKGYTEAFF
NA,TRBJ1-1,NA,TRBV28,TGTGCCAGCAGCCTCGGACAGAGTTTTGAAGCTTTCTTT,CASSLGQSFEAFF
NA,TRBJ2-2,TRBD2,TRBV11-3,TGTGCCAGCAGCTTATTACTAGCGGGGATCACCGGGGAGCTGTTTTTT,CASSLLLAGITGELFF
NA,TRBJ1-6,NA,TRBV27,TGTGCCAGCAGGTTCCCGGAGTCACCCCTCCACTTT,CASRFPESPLHF
NA,TRBJ1-5,NA,TRBV28,TGTGCCAGCACCCCCTCCTTTCAGCCCCAGCATTTT,CASTPSFQPQHF
NA,TRBJ1-4,NA,TRBV29-1,TGCAGCGTTGCGAGAAGTGAAAAACTGTTTTTT,CSVARSEKLFF
NA,TRBJ1-3,TRBD1,TRBV11-2,TGTGCCAGCAGCTTATTCACGGGACAGGTCTCAAGAAACACCATATATTTT,CASSLFTGQVSRNTIYF
NA,TRBJ1-5,NA,TRBV27,TGTGCCAGCAGTCTCCAGGTTAGCAATCAGCCCCAGCATTTT,CASSLQVSNQPQHF
NA,TRBJ2-2,NA,TRBV30,TGTGCCTGGAGTAGTCGGAGCGGGGAGCTGTTTTTT,CAWSSRSGELFF
NA,TRBJ1-3,NA,TRBV7-8,TGTGCCAGCAGCTCCCGGGCCGCCATGAACTCTGGAAACACCATATATTTT,CASSSRAAMNSGNTIYF
NA,TRBJ1-2,NA,TRBV5-4,TGTGCCAGCAGCGGGACGGTCGGCTGGGGCTACACCTTC,CASSGTVGWGYTF
few,TRBJ1-2,NA,TRBV30,TGTGCCTGGAGTCCACCTGTTTACACCTTC,CAWSPPVYTF
NA,TRBJ1-1,NA,TRBV9,TGTGCCAGCAGCGTAGGAGACGCCGGTGAAGCTTTCTTT,CASSVGDAGEAFF
NA,TRBJ1-4,TRBD1,TRBV5-4,TGTGCCAGCAGCTGGGGCGGCAGGGGGCCGAATGAAAAACTGTTTTTT,CASSWGGRGPNEKLFF
NA,TRBJ2-5,NA,TRBV12-1,TGTGCCAGCAGCTTTGTAGCTCGGCGGGAAGAGACCCAGTACTTC,CASSFVARREETQYF
NA,TRBJ2-7,TRBD1,TRBV7-2,TGTGCCAGCAGCCTACAGGGGGCGCTCGACGAGCAGTACTTC,CASSLQGALDEQYF
NA,TRBJ2-7,NA,TRBV5-4,TGTGCCAGCAGCTATGGTTACTCCTACGAGCAGTACTTC,CASSYGYSYEQYF
NA,TRBJ1-2,TRBD1,TRBV5-4,TGTGCCAGCAGCTTGCCAGGGGGCATGAACTATGGCTACACCTTC,CASSLPGGMNYGYTF
NA,TRBJ1-4,TRBD1,TRBV4-2,TGTGCCAGCAGCCAAAATATACAGGGGGCGAGTGAAAAACTGTTTTTT,CASSQNIQGASEKLFF
NA,TRBJ1-3,NA,TRBV5-6,TGTGCCAGCAGCTTGATTGCGGGAAACACCATATATTTT,CASSLIAGNTIYF
NA,TRBJ1-1,TRBD1,TRBV7-9,TGTGCCAGCAGCAGGACAGGGGGAACTGAAGCTTTCTTT,CASSRTGGTEAFF
NA,TRBJ1-2,NA,TRBV6-5,TGTGCCAGCATCTCCTTGGGAGGGGACAATGGCTACACCTTC,CASISLGGDNGYTF
NA,TRBJ2-2,NA,TRBV7-3,TGTGCCAGTCAGGAGAACACCGGGGAGCTGTTTTTT,CASQENTGELFF
NA,TRBJ2-2,NA,TRBV4-1,TGCGCCAGCAGCTTCGACAGAAACACCGGGGAGCTGTTTTTT,CASSFDRNTGELFF
NA,TRBJ2-7,TRBD1,TRBV27,TGTGCCAGCAGTTTATCCGCCGGGACAGTCTCCTACGAGCAGTACTTC,CASSLSAGTVSYEQYF
NA,TRBJ1-1,NA,TRBV6-6,TGTGCCAGCAGTTACTCGGCCGGAGTGAACACTGAAGCTTTCTTT,CASSYSAGVNTEAFF
NA,TRBJ1-3,NA,TRBV7-2,TGTGCCAGCAGGACTGCACAACTCACCTCTGGAAACACCATATATTTT,CASRTAQLTSGNTIYF
NA,TRBJ2-6,NA,TRBV9,TGTGCCAGCAGCGATTGGGCTGGGGCCAACGTCCTGACTTTC,CASSDWAGANVLTF
NA,TRBJ2-5,TRBD1,TRBV29-1,TGCAGCGTTCCCGGGACAGGGGGAGAGACCCAGTACTTC,CSVPGTGGETQYF
NA,TRBJ1-2,NA,TRBV7-9,TGTGCCAGCAGCTTAAGGCGAGACAACTATGGCTACACCTTC,CASSLRRDNYGYTF
NA,TRBJ2-7,NA,TRBV14,TGTGCCAGCAGCCAAGCCCTGGGGTACGAGCAGTACTTC,CASSQALGYEQYF
NA,TRBJ2-6,NA,TRBV9,TGTGCCAGCAGCGTCCTGACAGCCGTCGGAATATCTGGGGCCAACGTCCTGACTTTC,CASSVLTAVGISGANVLTF